This is a list of T cell receptor beta chains from one sample in a study of early T cells in non-severe SARS-CoV-2 infection. TCRdb processed the 5' RACE reads anew with MiXCR; each CDR3 protein has one entry. The sample includes fewer than 130,000 distinct CDR3 sequences, over 10% of them seen just once. The sample in question was whole blood, obtained at baseline. The receptor source for this set is an adult who was a healthcare worker with PCR-confirmed SARS-CoV-2 infection or an uninfected control (not recorded which). Each CDR3 is given with its conserved first and last residue. The order of the fields is D gene, CDR3 length, V gene, J gene, clone size, CDR3 DNA, CDR3 protein. D genes are given only for firm matches. Where a row states a size, it is once, few, many or the class of an expanded clone; other rows omit it.

>TRBD2|15|TRBV3-1|TRBJ2-1|.
TGTGCCAGCAGCCGTAGCGGGGGCCACCCGAATGAGCAGTTCTTC
CASSRSGGHPNEQFF
>.|13|TRBV11-2|TRBJ2-1|few
TGTGCCAGCAGCTGGGGGCCTTTTTTATACCAGTTCTTC
CASSWGPFLYQFF
>.|12|TRBV5-4|TRBJ2-1|.
TGTGCCAGCAGCCACAGGGTCGACGAGCAGTTCTTC
CASSHRVDEQFF
>.|14|TRBV14|TRBJ1-5|many
TGTGCCAGCAGCCAAGATTATAGCAATCAGCCCCAGCATTTT
CASSQDYSNQPQHF
>.|20|TRBV28|TRBJ2-2|.
TGTGCCAGCAGTTCCTACCAATACTTTACAGGAAAAGCAAACACCGGGGAGCTGTTTTTT
CASSSYQYFTGKANTGELFF
>TRBD1|15|TRBV4-1|TRBJ1-5|many
TGCGCCAGCAGCCAAGATACAGGGGGCAATCAGCCCCAGCATTTT
CASSQDTGGNQPQHF
>.|15|TRBV3-1|TRBJ1-1|.
TGTGCCAGCAGCCAGCCGGGTTTCATGGACACTGAAGCTTTCTTT
CASSQPGFMDTEAFF
>.|13|TRBV6-2/TRBV6-3|TRBJ1-5|few
TGTGCCAGCAGCCAAGTAAGCAATCAGCCCCAGCATTTT
CASSQVSNQPQHF
>.|13|TRBV3-1|TRBJ2-7|.
TGTGCCAGCAGCCAAGTCGGTAGCGGCGAGCAGTACTTC
CASSQVGSGEQYF
>TRBD1|12|TRBV28|TRBJ1-1|.
TGTGCCACAGGGGGCCTGAACACTGAAGCTTTCTTT
CATGGLNTEAFF
>.|11|TRBV6-1|TRBJ1-1|.
TGTGCCACGGTCGAGGCCCCTGAAGCTTTCTTT
CATVEAPEAFF
>.|13|TRBV7-2|TRBJ1-4|few
TGTGCCAGCAGCTTTAGGACCGGAGAAAAACTGTTTTTT
CASSFRTGEKLFF
>TRBD1|14|TRBV20-1|TRBJ1-2|.
TGCAGTGCTCGCTCCGGGACAGGGATCTATGGCTACACCTTC
CSARSGTGIYGYTF
>.|13|TRBV3-1|TRBJ2-7|many
TGTGCCAGCAGCCAACATGGGGTCTACGAGCAGTACTTC
CASSQHGVYEQYF
>.|12|TRBV6-1|TRBJ1-6|many
TGTGCCAGCAGTGAAGGAGGCAGTGCCCTCCACTTT
CASSEGGSALHF
>TRBD1|16|TRBV7-6|TRBJ1-2|.
TGTGCCAGCAGCGCCCGGGACAGCGAATTTAACGATGGCTACACCTTC
CASSARDSEFNDGYTF
>.|13|TRBV20-1|TRBJ2-1|many
TGCAGTGCTAGAGACACCTCCTACAATGAGCAGTTCTTC
CSARDTSYNEQFF
>.|18|TRBV4-1|TRBJ1-4|.
TGCGCCAGCAGCCATAGGCCGGACACCCTCCCAACTAATGAAAAACTGTTTTTT
CASSHRPDTLPTNEKLFF
>.|14|TRBV30|TRBJ2-3|many
TGTGCCTGGAGGCTTGGGGGCATCACAGATACGCAGTATTTT
CAWRLGGITDTQYF
>.|15|TRBV11-2|TRBJ2-2|.
TGTTCCAGCAGCATTACAGGGACAAACACCGGGGAGCTGTTTTTT
CSSSITGTNTGELFF
>.|12|TRBV28|TRBJ1-1|.
TGTGCCAGCAAGGTTCAGAACACTGAAGCTTTCTTT
CASKVQNTEAFF
>TRBD1|15|TRBV6-1|TRBJ1-1|few
TGTGCCAGCAGTCTAGACAGGGCCTCAAACACTGAAGCTTTCTTT
CASSLDRASNTEAFF
>.|12|TRBV29-1|TRBJ2-7|few
TGCAGCGTTGAAGATCCCGGGGGCGAGCAGTACTTC
CSVEDPGGEQYF
>TRBD1|14|TRBV7-3|TRBJ2-4|.
TGTGCCAGCAGCTCCACAGGGGGAGCGAACATTCAGTACTTC
CASSSTGGANIQYF
>TRBD2|16|TRBV9|TRBJ2-7|.
TGTGCCAGCAGCCCGATAGCGGGAGATCGCTTGGGCGAGCAGTACTTC
CASSPIAGDRLGEQYF
>.|14|TRBV15|TRBJ1-2|.
TGTGCCACCAGGCTCCGGGGGGCTAACTATGGCTACACCTTC
CATRLRGANYGYTF
>.|14|TRBV6-2/TRBV6-3|TRBJ2-7|.
TGTGCCAGCAGAAGGACCAGGGGATCCTACGAGCAGTACTTC
CASRRTRGSYEQYF
>TRBD1|14|TRBV7-9|TRBJ1-2|many
TGTGCCAGCAGCTTGGCCGGGACAGGGCCCGGCTACACCTTC
CASSLAGTGPGYTF
>.|16|TRBV4-1|TRBJ2-2|few
TGCGCCAGCAGCCAAACCGGACACCGGATCGAAGGGGAGCTGTTTTTT
CASSQTGHRIEGELFF
>.|12|TRBV29-1|TRBJ2-1|few
TGCAGCGTTTTGGCAGGGCTGAATGAGCAGTTCTTC
CSVLAGLNEQFF
>.|13|TRBV6-5|TRBJ2-7|.
TGTGCCAGCAGTTACTCGGTCCGGTACGAGCAGTACTTC
CASSYSVRYEQYF
>.|16|TRBV7-2|TRBJ1-1|few
TGTGCCAGCAGCCCACCCGGATCTTTCCTTAACACTGAAGCTTTCTTT
CASSPPGSFLNTEAFF
>TRBD2|15|TRBV9|TRBJ2-1|few
TGTGCCAGCAGCGTTTTAGCGGGGGATTACAATGAGCAGTTCTTC
CASSVLAGDYNEQFF
>.|17|TRBV20-1|TRBJ2-2|.
TGCAGTGCTAGAGATCGATTCGGCGGGTCGCGTTCCGGGGACCTGGTTTTT
CSARDRFGGSRSGDLVF
>.|12|TRBV15|TRBJ2-7|few
TGTGCCACCAGCAGAGACGGGAATTTTGTAGACTTC
CATSRDGNFVDF
>.|13|TRBV28|TRBJ1-1|few
TGTGCCAGCAGAGTGACAGCTAACACTGAAGCTTTCTTT
CASRVTANTEAFF
>TRBD2|19|TRBV4-2|TRBJ2-2|.
TGTGCCAGCAGCCTAGGGACTAGCGGGGGGATCGGAAAGACCGGGGAGCTGTTTTTT
CASSLGTSGGIGKTGELFF
>.|13|TRBV18|TRBJ1-1|.
TGTGCCAGCTCCCCAACGGTGAACACTGAAGCTTTCTTT
CASSPTVNTEAFF
>.|13|TRBV12-3/TRBV12-4|TRBJ2-1|few
TGTGCCAGCAGCCTGGTCTTAGGGGCTGAGCAGTTCTTC
CASSLVLGAEQFF
>TRBD1|17|TRBV6-6|TRBJ2-3|.
TGTGCCAGCAGTTACCCGCCAGGACAGGGGTCGACAGATACGCAGTATTTT
CASSYPPGQGSTDTQYF
>TRBD1|15|TRBV18|TRBJ1-6|.
TGTGCCAGCTCACCGTACAGGGGTGATAATTCACCCCTCCACTTT
CASSPYRGDNSPLHF
>.|12|TRBV6-5|TRBJ1-2|.
TGTGCCAGCAGTTCCTTAGTCAGGGAGTACACCTTC
CASSSLVREYTF
>.|13|TRBV5-4|TRBJ2-7|few
TGTGCCAGCAGCTACGGACAGAACTACGAGCAGTACTTC
CASSYGQNYEQYF
>.|14|TRBV9|TRBJ2-7|few
TGTGCCAGCAGCGTAGGGACTACCTCCTACGAGCAGTACTTC
CASSVGTTSYEQYF
>TRBD2|17|TRBV4-2|TRBJ2-3|few
TGTGCCAGCAGCCAAGCGGGGACTAGCGGGAGGGCCAGTACGCAGTATTTT
CASSQAGTSGRASTQYF
>TRBD2|18|TRBV7-2|TRBJ2-4|.
TGTGCCAGCAGCTTAGCCCCGGGACTAGCGGGGAAGGAAAACATTCAGTACTTC
CASSLAPGLAGKENIQYF
>TRBD1|14|TRBV7-2|TRBJ1-1|few
TGTGCCAGCAGCGCCCGACAGGGAAGAACTGAAGCTTTCTTT
CASSARQGRTEAFF
>.|12|TRBV20-1|TRBJ2-3|.
TGCAGTGCCCTCAGGGGAACAGATACGCAGTATTTT
CSALRGTDTQYF
>.|18|TRBV4-1|TRBJ1-1|few
TGCGCCAGCAGCCTGCTTTCTCGACAACGGGGCTCTATTGGTGAAGCTTTCTTT
CASSLLSRQRGSIGEAFF
>.|14|TRBV5-4|TRBJ1-2|.
TGTGCCAGCAGCTTATGGGGGGCGTTAGGCGGCTACACCTTC
CASSLWGALGGYTF
>.|13|TRBV12-3/TRBV12-4|TRBJ2-7|many
TGTGCCAGCAGTTTCAGGGGATCCTACGAGCAGTACTTC
CASSFRGSYEQYF
>.|13|TRBV12-3/TRBV12-4|TRBJ2-1|many
TGTGCCAGCAGTTTAGGCTTGGAGGATGAGCAGTTCTTC
CASSLGLEDEQFF
>.|13|TRBV7-8|TRBJ2-5|.
TGTGCCAGCACCCGGACAGAATTAGAGACCCAGTACTTC
CASTRTELETQYF
>TRBD1|14|TRBV29-1|TRBJ2-3|.
TGCAGCGTCGACGGGACAGGGGCATCCGATACGCAGTATTTT
CSVDGTGASDTQYF
>.|17|TRBV21-1|TRBJ2-1|many
TGTGCCAGCAGCAAAAAGGAACAGGGTGGAGACTACAATGAGCAGTTCTTC
CASSKKEQGGDYNEQFF
>.|15|TRBV19|TRBJ2-1|many
TGTGCCAGTAGTATTAACCCGCTAGGGTACAATGAGCAGTTCTTC
CASSINPLGYNEQFF
>TRBD1|15|TRBV19|TRBJ2-7|few
TGTGCCAGTAGTGTTCACGGGACAGGAGCCTACGAGCAGTACTTC
CASSVHGTGAYEQYF